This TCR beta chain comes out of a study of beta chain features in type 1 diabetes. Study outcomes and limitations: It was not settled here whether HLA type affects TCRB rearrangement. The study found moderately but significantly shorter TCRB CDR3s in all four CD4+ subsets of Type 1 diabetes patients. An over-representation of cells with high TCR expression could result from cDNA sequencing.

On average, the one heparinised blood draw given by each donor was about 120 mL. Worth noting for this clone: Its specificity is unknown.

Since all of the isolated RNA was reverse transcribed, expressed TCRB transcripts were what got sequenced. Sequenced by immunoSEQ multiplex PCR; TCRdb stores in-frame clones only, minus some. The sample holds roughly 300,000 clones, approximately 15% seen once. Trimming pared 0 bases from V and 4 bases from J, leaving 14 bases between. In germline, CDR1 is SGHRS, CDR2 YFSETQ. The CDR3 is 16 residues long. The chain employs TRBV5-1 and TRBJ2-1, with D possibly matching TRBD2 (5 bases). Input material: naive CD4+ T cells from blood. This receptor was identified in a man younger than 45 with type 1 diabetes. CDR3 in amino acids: CASSLGLAEKYNEQFF. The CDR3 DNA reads TGCGCCAGCAGCTTGGGGCTAGCAGAAAAATACAATGAGCAGTTCTTC.